These T cell receptor beta chains were read from a single sample in a study of blood T cell repertoires in COVID-19. Assay: immunoSEQ multiplex PCR; the TCRdb copy retains only in-frame clones and omits some. The table has approximately 260,000 clones, about 81% seen once. Specimen: peripheral blood. These receptors came from an older woman with active or convalescent COVID-19. Both conserved end residues are part of each CDR3. D genes are given only for firm matches. Size values are once, few and many counts, or a class for expanded clones, and some rows have none.

abundance	d_gene	v_gene	j_gene	CDR3nt	CDR3aa
NA	NA	TRBV6-5	TRBJ1-1	TGTGCCAGCAGTTACTCGAGGGTTAATGAAGCTTTCTTT	CASSYSRVNEAFF
NA	NA	TRBV7-9	TRBJ2-7	TGTGCCAGCAGCGGTGACACCCCCTACGAGCAGTACTTC	CASSGDTPYEQYF
NA	NA	TRBV7-8	TRBJ1-5	TGTGCCAGCAGCTTCGTCGCGGGAGGATCCAATCAGCCCCAGCATTTT	CASSFVAGGSNQPQHF
NA	TRBD1	TRBV5-1	TRBJ1-1	TGCGCCAGCAGCTGGACAGGGGGGTCAACTGAAGCTTTCTTT	CASSWTGGSTEAFF
NA	NA	TRBV6-6	TRBJ1-5	TGTGCCAGCAGTTTGTTGCAGGGCCAGCATTTT	CASSLLQGQHF
few	TRBD2	TRBV11-2	TRBJ2-1	TGTGCCAGCAGCTCCAGCGGGGATTACAATGAGCAGTTCTTC	CASSSSGDYNEQFF
NA	NA	TRBV7-9	TRBJ1-5	TGTGCCAGCAGCGCTACAGGGTCACATCAGCCCCAGCATTTT	CASSATGSHQPQHF
NA	NA	TRBV5-5	TRBJ1-2	TGTGCCAGCAGCTTGCGAACAGTCGATGGCTACACCTTC	CASSLRTVDGYTF
once	TRBD1	TRBV30	TRBJ1-4	TGTGCCTGGAGATTCAAGGACAGGACTGTAGAAAAACTGTTTTTT	CAWRFKDRTVEKLFF
NA	NA	TRBV5-6	TRBJ2-4	TGTGCCAGCAGCTCCCTTTTGAAAGGACAGTTAGCCAAAAACATTCAGTACTTC	CASSSLLKGQLAKNIQYF
NA	TRBD2	TRBV2	TRBJ2-2	TGTGCCAGTTCCGCCCTAGCGGGGGTGGTCGGGGAGCTGTTTTTT	CASSALAGVVGELFF
once	NA	TRBV9	TRBJ1-1	TGTGCCAGCAGCGTAGGCCAGGGAGGCACTGAAGCTTTCTTT	CASSVGQGGTEAFF
NA	NA	TRBV7-9	TRBJ2-5	TGTGCCAGCAGCCACCCGGCCAAGGGGGGGGAGACCCAGTACTTC	CASSHPAKGGETQYF
NA	TRBD2	TRBV7-9	TRBJ2-2	TGTGCCAGCAGCCCTACGGCGAGCGGGGTAAACACCGGGGAGCTGTTTTTT	CASSPTASGVNTGELFF
NA	NA	TRBV7-3	TRBJ2-6	TGTGCCAGCAGCTTAATGGGCGGGGCGGCTGGGGCCAACGTCCTGACTTTC	CASSLMGGAAGANVLTF
NA	TRBD1	TRBV7-9	TRBJ2-5	TGTGCCAGCAGCTTAGAACCAGGGGGCTATGAGACCCAGTACTTC	CASSLEPGGYETQYF
NA	NA	TRBV10-1	TRBJ1-4	TGCGCCCCAAACGGGAGGTCCCCACAAGCCCTAACAACTAATGAAAAACTGTTTTTT	CAPNGRSPQALTTNEKLFF
NA	NA	TRBV5-5	TRBJ1-1	TGTGCCAGCAGCTTGTGGGGGTGGGGGGGCCCGGGGATGAACACTGAAGCTTTCTTT	CASSLWGWGGPGMNTEAFF
NA	NA	TRBV6-6	TRBJ1-2	TGTGCCAGCAGTTACGACGGGTCCCTCGCTGGCTACACCTTC	CASSYDGSLAGYTF
NA	NA	TRBV30	TRBJ1-2	TGTGCCTGGAGTGTTGGCAGGGTGCGCTATGGCTACACCTTC	CAWSVGRVRYGYTF
NA	TRBD1	TRBV5-1	TRBJ2-1	TGCGCCAGCAAGGGCGGCGGACAGGGGGTTAATGAGCAGTTCTTC	CASKGGGQGVNEQFF